These 25 T cell receptor beta chains were sequenced from one sample in a study of identical twins. MiXCR was run by TCRdb on the 5' RACE reads, yielding one entry per CDR3 protein. The sample consists of about 570,000 distinct CDR3 sequences, 9.6% of them appearing once. The same specimen was also included in a second study, on yellow fever vaccine responses in identical twins.

The material sequenced was PBMCs. The receptors were sampled from a woman younger than 35 in good health.

This clonotype was seen more than once but under ten times. The V call is TRBV4-2, the J call TRBJ2-5, with TRBD1 matching over 9 bases. J was trimmed by 2 bases and V by 5 bases; bases with no gene match: 15. This CDR3 is 18 amino acids long. The germline CDR1 and CDR2 sequences are LGHNA and YNFKEQ. CDR3 sequence reads: CASSEGGTGSAGQETQYF. The CDR3 DNA reads as TGTGCCAGCAGCGAAGGGGGGACAGGGTCGGCGGGTCAAGAGACCCAGTACTTC.

V is TRBV6-2 or TRBV6-3 and J is TRBJ2-7; D uncertain. CDR3 size: 13 residues. In germline, CDR1 is MNHEY, CDR2 SVGEGT. The V end was cut by 4 bases, the J end by 3 bases, with 10 bases between. CDR3 region: CASSSPINYEQYF. CDR3 in DNA: TGTGCCAGCAGTTCACCCATAAACTACGAGCAGTACTTC.

Only a few counts were recorded for this clonotype. The genes are TRBV6-5 and TRBJ2-7; 9 positions match TRBD1. Germline CDR1 MNHEY, CDR2 SVGAGI. This CDR3 spans 18 amino acids. Trimming at V came to 0 bases and at J to 4 bases, leaving 13 bases not matched to a gene. The CDR3 DNA sequence: TGTGCCAGCAGTTACTCGTTACAGGGGGCACACACGTTATACGAGCAGTACTTC. It is translated as CASSYSLQGAHTLYEQYF.

In its sample, this clonotype was seen many times. This chain joins TRBV6-5 and TRBJ2-7; D remains unclear. Between the trimmed V and J ends, which lost 0 bases and 0 bases, there was a span of 6 bases. The CDR3 runs 14 residues. Germline CDR1 is MNHEY and CDR2 is SVGAGI. The CDR3 loop is CASSYSSHSYEQYF. The CDR3 DNA reads as TGTGCCAGCAGTTACTCGAGCCACTCCTACGAGCAGTACTTC.

This chain joins TRBV7-9 and TRBJ1-4; D gene ambiguous. CDR3 length: 14 residues. Per the germline V gene, CDR1 is SEHNR and CDR2 is FQNEAQ (reference sequence). The V gene lost 7 bases and the J gene lost 4 bases, with 13 bases spanning the gap. DNA of the CDR3: TGTGCCAGCATCCAGTCCGGGAATAATGAAAAACTGTTTTTT. It specifies CASIQSGNNEKLFF.

This clonotype was detected ten times or more. This chain connects TRBV20-1 to TRBJ1-1; D not resolved. From germline, CDR1 is DFQATT and CDR2 SNEGSKA (reference sequence). The CDR3 sequence is 14 residues long. V dropped 5 bases and J dropped 2 bases, with 15 bases sitting between them. This CDR3 reads CSAYSWGGNTEAFF. The CDR3 DNA reads TGCAGTGCTTACTCCTGGGGAGGAAACACTGAAGCTTTCTTT.

This clonotype was found a few times. The chain joins TRBV5-5 to TRBJ2-3, with 12 bases matching TRBD2. The V gene's germline CDR1 is SGHKS and CDR2 YYEKEE (reference sequence). The CDR3 extends over 18 amino acids. Germline trimming cut 7 bases from V and 4 bases from J; bases unmatched to any gene: 16. The CDR3 DNA reads as TGTGCCAGCTCACGGACTAGCGGGAACTTTCCTCGCGCAGATACGCAGTATTTT. Amino acid sequence: CASSRTSGNFPRADTQYF.

This clonotype has at least ten counts. This chain links TRBV27 with TRBJ2-1; possibly TRBD2 for D (5 bases). The CDR3 contains 15 residues. Germline V lookup: CDR1 MNHEY, CDR2 SMNVEV (reference sequence). Trimming pared 3 bases from V and 7 bases from J, leaving 16 bases between. The CDR3 reads CASSFGIEVNNEQFF. CDR3 nucleotides: TGTGCCAGCAGTTTCGGGATTGAGGTTAATAATGAGCAGTTCTTC.

The chain combines TRBV30 with TRBJ2-5; D is undetermined. V dropped 5 bases and J dropped 0 bases, with 16 bases sitting between them. There are 15 residues in the CDR3. CDR1 is GTSNPN, CDR2 SVGIG, per germline (reference sequence). The chain's CDR3 is CAWGRAAADQETQYF. As DNA, the CDR3 is TGTGCCTGGGGCCGGGCCGCGGCCGACCAAGAGACCCAGTACTTC.

This clonotype occurred a few times. The V call is TRBV7-2, the J call TRBJ2-2; a weak D match, TRBD1 (5 bases). This CDR3 has 14 amino acids. V lost 2 bases and J lost 4, with 8 bases in between. The germline V gene has CDR1 SGHTA and CDR2 FQGNSA. CDR3 in DNA: TGTGCCAGCAGCTTAAACCAGGGCACCGGGGAGCTGTTTTTT. This sequence encodes CASSLNQGTGELFF.

The V gene is TRBV4-3, the J gene TRBJ2-1, with 10 bases lining up with TRBD2. Germline trimming cut 1 base from V and 9 bases from J; bases unmatched to any gene: 9. There are 16 residues in the CDR3. Germline V gene data show CDR1 as LGHNA and CDR2 as YSLEER. The CDR3 DNA follows: TGCGCCAGCAGCCAAGCAGGGCTAGCGGGAGTCGGTGAGCAGTTCTTC. Translated: CASSQAGLAGVGEQFF.

This clonotype has at least ten counts. This chain's CDR3 is CSANRDNSYEQYF. Written as DNA, the CDR3 is TGCAGTGCCAACCGGGACAACTCCTACGAGCAGTACTTC. The chain combines TRBV20-1 with TRBJ2-7; TRBD1 is a possible D gene (6 bases). The ends were cut back, 6 bases at V and 0 bases at J, with 12 bases in the middle. This CDR3 has 13 residues. Germline loops: CDR1 DFQATT, CDR2 SNEGSKA (reference sequence).

This clonotype was detected ten times or more. J is TRBJ2-1 and V is TRBV6-1, with a tentative D call TRBD1 (6 bases). This CDR3 contains 13 residues. The V gene's germline CDR1 is MNHNS and CDR2 SASEGT. Deletions cut 8 bases from V and 4 bases from J, with 12 bases between. CDR3 nucleotide sequence: TGTGCCAGCGGCGGACAGAAATACAATGAGCAGTTCTTC. It codes for CASGGQKYNEQFF.

Worth noting for this clonotype: Because the CDR3 is missing its conserved closing phenylalanine or tryptophan, this is likely a read error. The limits of the CDR3 on the DNA are not certain, so only TCRdb's listed CDR3 is given. This sequence joins TRBV20-1 and TRBJ2-5; the table's D gene call, TRBD2, was not cross checked with the DNA. Per the germline V gene, CDR1 is DFQATT and CDR2 is SNEGSKA (reference sequence). The CDR3 extends over 12 residues, inclusive of both ends. CDR3 residues: CSAEPGLAPVVL.

This clonotype was seen many times. The gene calls are TRBV4-3 and TRBJ2-3; TRBD2 agrees at 8 bases. Germline V gene data show CDR1 as LGHNA and CDR2 as YSLEER. There are 15 residues in the CDR3. The trim removed 6 bases at V and 0 bases at J, leaving 5 bases unmatched. The DNA for the CDR3 is TGCGCCAGCAGATACACTAGCGGAAGCACAGATACGCAGTATTTT. Amino acids: CASRYTSGSTDTQYF.

This chain connects TRBV29-1 to TRBJ2-1, with no clear D. The CDR3 covers 15 residues. The germline V gene has CDR1 SQVTM and CDR2 ANQGSEA. V was shortened by 5 bases and J by 4 bases, with 18 bases between the two germline ends. CDR3 residues: CSVKGTNLNYNEQFF. The CDR3 nucleotides read TGCAGCGTTAAGGGTACTAACCTAAATTACAATGAGCAGTTCTTC.

This rearrangement joins TRBV12-3 or TRBV12-4 to TRBJ2-1, with 12 bases aligning to TRBD2. This CDR3 region has 13 residues. The ends lost 6 bases at V and 8 bases at J; junction bases unmatched: 2. The CDR3 here is CASRTSGSYEQFF. The CDR3, as DNA: TGTGCCAGCAGGACTAGCGGGAGCTATGAGCAGTTCTTC.

The CDR3 sequence is CATSIGDLGAAQYF. The CDR3 DNA follows: TGTGCCACCAGCATAGGCGACCTTGGAGCGGCCCAGTACTTC. The J gene is TRBJ2-5, the V gene TRBV15, with D possibly TRBD2 on 5 matching bases. The CDR3 extends over 14 amino acids. Looked up from germline, CDR1 is LNHNV and CDR2 is YYDKDF (reference sequence). The V gene lost 4 bases and the J gene lost 9 bases, with 18 bases spanning the gap. Full variable domain (remainder filled in from reference TRBV15 and TRBJ2-5): DAMVIQNPRYQVTQFGKPVTLSCSQTLNHNVMYWYQQKSSQAPKLLFHYYDKDFNNEADTPDNFQSRRPNTSFCFLDIRSPGLGDTAMYLCATSIGDLGAAQYFGPGTRLLVL.

The J gene is TRBJ2-1, the V gene TRBV7-2, with D possibly being TRBD2 (5 bases). CDR1 SGHTA and CDR2 FQGNSA come from the germline V gene. CDR3 length equals 14 residues. V shed 5 bases and J shed 6 bases, with 14 bases lying between them. CDR3 in amino acids: CASSPPRAVNEQFF. The CDR3 region has the DNA TGTGCCAGCAGCCCCCCGCGGGCAGTCAATGAGCAGTTCTTC.

The chain uses TRBV6-2 or TRBV6-3 and TRBJ2-7, with 7 positions matching TRBD2. The CDR3 length is 14 residues. CDR1 is MNHEY and CDR2 is SVGEGT in the germline V gene. Germline trimming cut 0 bases from V and 6 bases from J; bases unmatched to any gene: 5. Here the CDR3 DNA reads TGTGCCAGCAGTTACTCGAAACTAGCGTCCGAGCAGTACTTC. Its protein is CASSYSKLASEQYF.

This clonotype was counted between two and nine times. The V gene is TRBV6-2 or TRBV6-3, the J gene TRBJ2-6, with unresolved D. This CDR3 spans 17 amino acids. Germline assignment: CDR1 MNHEY and CDR2 SVGEGT. With 0 bases removed from V and 0 bases from J, the gap between germline ends came to 9 bases. This CDR3 is CASSYSFTYSGANVLTF. The DNA for the CDR3 is TGTGCCAGCAGTTACTCGTTTACCTACTCTGGGGCCAACGTCCTGACTTTC.

This clonotype appeared many times. The chain is built from TRBV4-3 and TRBJ2-1; 7 bases map to TRBD1. The CDR3 contains 15 residues. V lost 1 base and J lost 7; bases outside the gene matches: 7. Germline V gene data show CDR1 as LGHNA and CDR2 as YSLEER. CDR3 sequence: CASSQVAQGNNEQFF. CDR3 nucleotides: TGCGCCAGCAGCCAAGTGGCACAGGGGAATAATGAGCAGTTCTTC.

This clonotype showed up many times. This rearrangement joins TRBV2 to TRBJ2-2; 9 bases are a match to TRBD1. CDR3 length: 15 residues. Germline loops: CDR1 SNHLY, CDR2 FYNNEI. V lost 6 bases, J lost 2 bases, and 4 bases stayed unmatched. CDR3 DNA sequence: TGTGCCAGCAGCGGACAGGGGCGAAACACCGGGGAGCTGTTTTTT. It codes for CASSGQGRNTGELFF.

V and J are TRBV5-1 and TRBJ2-1; D tentatively fits TRBD1 or TRBD2 (5 bases each). The CDR3 is made up of 14 amino acids. Per the germline V gene, CDR1 is SGHRS and CDR2 is YFSETQ. Trimming left V 4 bases short and J 7 bases short, with 15 bases between. Written as DNA, the CDR3 is TGCGCCAGCAGCACTGGAGAGGGGCTTAATGAGCAGTTCTTC. Its protein product is CASSTGEGLNEQFF.

The chain employs TRBV20-1 and TRBJ2-7, with 7 bases that match TRBD2. J gave up 2 bases and V 0 bases, and 13 bases lay outside the gene matches. This CDR3 is built from 17 residues. Germline lookup yields CDR1 DFQATT and CDR2 SNEGSKA (reference sequence). The DNA for the CDR3 is TGCAGTGCTAGAGATCACAGCGGGATTGGGACCGCCTACGAGCAGTACTTC. Translating it yields CSARDHSGIGTAYEQYF.